This T cell receptor beta chain was sequenced during a study of monozygotic twins with inflammatory bowel disease. This CDR3 region has 19 residues. Per germline, CDR1 SGHNT and CDR2 YYREEE (reference sequence). UMIs that included a 6-nucleotide sample barcode were added by template switching, which took place during cDNA synthesis. TCRdb re-called the 5' RACE reads and shows each CDR3 protein once, DNA omitted. The table for this sample gives roughly 200,000 distinct CDR3 sequences. Researchers isolated total RNA from whole blood without sorting T cells. This chain links TRBV5-4 with TRBJ1-1; without DNA, the TCRdb call of TRBD1 cannot be checked. Sequencing was done on a sample of blood. The origin of this receptor is a human donor with ulcerative colitis or Crohn's disease, or a healthy co-twin of an affected twin (not recorded which). The CDR3 spells CASSLKSEDRTLLNTEAFF.